Listed below are T cell receptor beta chains from one sample, sequenced in a study of cytomegalovirus exposure and HLA in healthy donors. Here immunoSEQ multiplex PCR was the method, and the copy in TCRdb shows in-frame clones only, minus some. This table holds some 160,000 clones, 70% to 85% found once. The source material was PBMCs. These receptors were obtained from a male donor in good health and CMV-seronegative. Each CDR3 is given with its conserved first and last residue. D genes are given only for firm matches. A clone size is listed for some rows: how often the clone was seen (once, few, many), or a class if it is expanded.

V: TRBV18; J: TRBJ1-4; D: TRBD1; size: .; DNA: TGTGCCAGCTCACCGAGGACAGGGAAAACTGAAAAACTGTTTTTT; CDR3: CASSPRTGKTEKLFF
V: TRBV7-7; J: TRBJ2-5; D: .; size: .; DNA: TGTGCTAGCAGCTTAGCCGGAGAGGACCAAGAGACCCAGTACTTC; CDR3: CASSLAGEDQETQYF
V: TRBV5-4; J: TRBJ1-2; D: TRBD1; size: .; DNA: TGTGCCAGCAGTCCCGGGACAGGGCTACAGTATGGCTACACCTTC; CDR3: CASSPGTGLQYGYTF
V: TRBV5-4; J: TRBJ1-1; D: .; size: .; DNA: TGTGCCAGCAGCAGGGGACAGAACACTGAAGCTTTCTTT; CDR3: CASSRGQNTEAFF
V: TRBV7-2; J: TRBJ1-5; D: TRBD1; size: .; DNA: TGTGCCAGCAGCGTCAGGGGGGATCAGCCCCAGCATTTT; CDR3: CASSVRGDQPQHF
V: TRBV7-2; J: TRBJ1-4; D: .; size: .; DNA: TGTGCCAGCAGCTTACATACGGATGAAAAACTGTTTTTT; CDR3: CASSLHTDEKLFF
V: TRBV19; J: TRBJ2-3; D: .; size: few; DNA: TGTGCCAGTAGTAGGTCTGCCAGGTACACAGATACGCAGTATTTT; CDR3: CASSRSARYTDTQYF
V: TRBV4-1; J: TRBJ1-5; D: .; size: .; DNA: TGCGCCAGCAGCCAACTGGACTGGGATCAGCCCCAGCATTTT; CDR3: CASSQLDWDQPQHF
V: TRBV19; J: TRBJ2-2; D: .; size: .; DNA: TGTGCCAGTAGTAGCGGGACAGTCTCGGCCACCGGGGAGCTGTTTTTT; CDR3: CASSSGTVSATGELFF
V: TRBV7-2; J: TRBJ2-7; D: TRBD2; size: .; DNA: TGTGCCAGCAGCCCCCAATCTAGCGGGCTTTACGAGCAGTACTTC; CDR3: CASSPQSSGLYEQYF
V: TRBV19; J: TRBJ2-2; D: TRBD1; size: once; DNA: TGTGCCAGTAGATACGGGACAGGGGCACCCACCGGGGAGCTGTTTTTT; CDR3: CASRYGTGAPTGELFF
V: TRBV6-6; J: TRBJ2-7; D: TRBD2; size: few; DNA: TGTGCCAGCAGTTACTCGACTAGCGCCTACGAGCAGTACTTC; CDR3: CASSYSTSAYEQYF
V: TRBV6-1; J: TRBJ1-2; D: .; size: .; DNA: TGTGCCAGCAGTGAACCGGTGCAGGGGGGCTACACCTTC; CDR3: CASSEPVQGGYTF
V: TRBV27; J: TRBJ1-1; D: .; size: .; DNA: TGTGCCAGCAGTTTGAGCAAAACCATGAACACTGAAGCTTTCTTT; CDR3: CASSLSKTMNTEAFF
V: TRBV6-1; J: TRBJ2-1; D: .; size: .; DNA: TGTGCCAGCGATAGATATGTCGATGAGCAGTTCTTC; CDR3: CASDRYVDEQFF
V: TRBV7-2; J: TRBJ2-7; D: TRBD1; size: .; DNA: TGTGCCAGCAGCTCCGACAGGGCTAACCACTACGAGCAGTACTTC; CDR3: CASSSDRANHYEQYF
V: TRBV4-3; J: TRBJ2-1; D: TRBD2; size: .; DNA: TGCGCCAGCAGCCACGGGACTAGCAACGATGAGCAGTTCTTC; CDR3: CASSHGTSNDEQFF
V: TRBV28; J: TRBJ2-2; D: TRBD1; size: few; DNA: TGTGCCAGCAGTCTGGGACAGGTCAACACCGGGGAGCTGTTTTTT; CDR3: CASSLGQVNTGELFF
V: TRBV19; J: TRBJ2-7; D: .; size: once; DNA: TGTGCCAGTAGCCTTTTGACAAGGGGTTCCGAGCAGTACTTC; CDR3: CASSLLTRGSEQYF
V: TRBV5-8; J: TRBJ2-7; D: .; size: .; DNA: TGTGCCAGCAGCTTCGGTCCGGGGGAGACCTACGAGCAGTACTTC; CDR3: CASSFGPGETYEQYF
V: TRBV7-8; J: TRBJ1-4; D: TRBD1; size: .; DNA: TGTGCCAGCAGCGCCCAGGGGGTTCAAGAAAAACTGTTTTTT; CDR3: CASSAQGVQEKLFF
V: TRBV27; J: TRBJ2-1; D: .; size: few; DNA: TGTGCCAGCAGCCCGGGAGAGAGTAATGAGCAGTTCTTC; CDR3: CASSPGESNEQFF
V: TRBV7-8; J: TRBJ2-1; D: TRBD2; size: .; DNA: TGTGCCAGCAGCGAACCCATGGGGACTAGCGGGAGTTATGAGCAGTTCTTC; CDR3: CASSEPMGTSGSYEQFF
V: TRBV4-3; J: TRBJ2-6; D: .; size: .; DNA: TGCGCCAGCAGCCAAGCAGGGTCTGGGGCCAACGTCCTGACTTTC; CDR3: CASSQAGSGANVLTF
V: TRBV6-5; J: TRBJ2-7; D: .; size: .; DNA: TGTGCCAGCAGCCGACCCGGACTCGAAGTCTACGAGCAGTACTTC; CDR3: CASSRPGLEVYEQYF
V: TRBV6-1; J: TRBJ1-3; D: .; size: .; DNA: TGTGCCAGCAGTGACCAGATCTCTGGAAACACCATATATTTT; CDR3: CASSDQISGNTIYF
V: TRBV4-3; J: TRBJ2-3; D: .; size: .; DNA: TGCGCCAGCAGCCAAGATCGCGGAGGTAGCACAGATACGCAGTATTTT; CDR3: CASSQDRGGSTDTQYF
V: TRBV20-1; J: TRBJ2-7; D: .; size: .; DNA: TGCAGTGCTCTTTCCCTCTACGAGCAGTACTTC; CDR3: CSALSLYEQYF
V: TRBV5-1; J: TRBJ1-1; D: .; size: .; DNA: TGCGCCAGCAGCTTGGTAACAGCGAACACTGAAGCTTTCTTT; CDR3: CASSLVTANTEAFF
V: TRBV6-1; J: TRBJ2-2; D: TRBD1; size: .; DNA: TGTGCCAGCAGTGGACAGGGGGTCGCCGGGGAGCTGTTTTTT; CDR3: CASSGQGVAGELFF
V: TRBV6-1; J: TRBJ2-7; D: .; size: .; DNA: TGTGCCAGCAGTGAAGTCACCGACAGCTCCTACGAGCAGTACTTC; CDR3: CASSEVTDSSYEQYF
V: TRBV6-4; J: TRBJ1-3; D: .; size: .; DNA: TGTGCCAGCACCGAAGGGGCTGGAAACACCATATATTTT; CDR3: CASTEGAGNTIYF
V: TRBV9; J: TRBJ1-3; D: .; size: .; DNA: TGTGCCAGCAGCGTAGCTGGCGCGGGGACCTCTGGAAACACCATATATTTT; CDR3: CASSVAGAGTSGNTIYF
V: TRBV7-9; J: TRBJ1-2; D: .; size: .; DNA: TGTGCCAGCAGCTTAGGGGGCACCCGGGCCAGCTATGGCTACACCTTC; CDR3: CASSLGGTRASYGYTF
V: TRBV6-5; J: TRBJ2-6; D: .; size: .; DNA: TGTGCCAGCAGTTTTGCAGGGGACGGGGCCAACGTCCTGACTTTC; CDR3: CASSFAGDGANVLTF
V: TRBV7-2; J: TRBJ2-1; D: TRBD1; size: .; DNA: TGTGCCAGCAGCTTAGTGAAGGGCAGGGGGCGGGGATATGAGCAGTTCTTC; CDR3: CASSLVKGRGRGYEQFF
V: TRBV29-1; J: TRBJ2-5; D: TRBD1; size: .; DNA: TGCAGCGTTGTAGGCGGGGACAGGGGTATCGCGGTAGAGACCCAGTACTTC; CDR3: CSVVGGDRGIAVETQYF
V: TRBV6-5; J: TRBJ2-2; D: .; size: .; DNA: TGTGCCAGCAGCGGTCGACAGAAGAACACCGGGGAGCTGTTTTTT; CDR3: CASSGRQKNTGELFF
V: TRBV15; J: TRBJ2-7; D: .; size: .; DNA: TGTGCCACCAGCAGATCAACAGGTTCTGGGCAGTACTTC; CDR3: CATSRSTGSGQYF
V: TRBV11-1; J: TRBJ2-2; D: .; size: .; DNA: TGTGCCAGCAGCTTAGCAGGGCGGGCGAACACCGGGGAGCTGTTTTTT; CDR3: CASSLAGRANTGELFF
V: TRBV9; J: TRBJ2-3; D: TRBD2; size: few; DNA: TGTGCCAGCAGCGTGTCTAGCGGGACAAGGGCAGATACGCAGTATTTT; CDR3: CASSVSSGTRADTQYF
V: TRBV7-2; J: TRBJ2-5; D: TRBD2; size: .; DNA: TGTGCCAGCAGTTTTGGACTAGCGGGGGGCCCCCGTGAGACCCAGTACTTC; CDR3: CASSFGLAGGPRETQYF
V: TRBV6-1; J: TRBJ1-2; D: TRBD1; size: once; DNA: TGTGCCAGCAGTGAAGGGACAGGGGGCTATGGCTACACCTTC; CDR3: CASSEGTGGYGYTF
V: TRBV11-3; J: TRBJ2-3; D: TRBD1; size: .; DNA: TGTGCCAGCAGCCTGGACAGGGGGCCTACAGATACGCAGTATTTT; CDR3: CASSLDRGPTDTQYF
V: TRBV28; J: TRBJ2-1; D: TRBD2; size: few; DNA: TGTGCCAGCAGTTCGCTCCCGCTAGCGGGGCACAATGAGCAGTTCTTC; CDR3: CASSSLPLAGHNEQFF
V: TRBV13; J: TRBJ2-7; D: .; size: .; DNA: TGTGCCAGCAGGGTGGCCGCATCCTACGAGCAGTACTTC; CDR3: CASRVAASYEQYF
V: TRBV7-9; J: TRBJ2-3; D: TRBD2; size: .; DNA: TGTGCCAGCAGCTTAGCGAGCGGGGGGGCAGATACGCAGTATTTT; CDR3: CASSLASGGADTQYF
V: TRBV29-1; J: TRBJ2-1; D: TRBD2; size: .; DNA: TGCAGCGTCGGGGGACTAGCGGGTCACAATGAGCAGTTCTTC; CDR3: CSVGGLAGHNEQFF
V: TRBV9; J: TRBJ2-3; D: .; size: .; DNA: TGTGCCAGCAGCGTACACAGCAGCACAGATACGCAGTATTTT; CDR3: CASSVHSSTDTQYF
V: TRBV6-1; J: TRBJ1-1; D: TRBD1; size: .; DNA: TGTGCCAGCAGTGCCTCGACAGGGGGAGACACTGAAGCTTTCTTT; CDR3: CASSASTGGDTEAFF
V: TRBV6-5; J: TRBJ2-3; D: TRBD2; size: .; DNA: TGTGCCAGCAGCCGCGGACTAGTCGTCACAGATACGCAGTATTTT; CDR3: CASSRGLVVTDTQYF
V: TRBV6-5; J: TRBJ2-3; D: .; size: few; DNA: TGTGCCAGCAGTTATACTCCGCAGGGGAGCACAGATACGCAGTATTTT; CDR3: CASSYTPQGSTDTQYF
V: TRBV7-6; J: TRBJ2-7; D: TRBD1; size: .; DNA: TGTGCCAGCAGCCCTAGGACAGGGGCCGAGCAGTACTTC; CDR3: CASSPRTGAEQYF
V: TRBV5-1; J: TRBJ1-1; D: TRBD1; size: .; DNA: TGCGCCAGCAGCACCGGGACAGGGGGCCTTGGAGGTAACACTGAAGCTTTCTTT; CDR3: CASSTGTGGLGGNTEAFF
V: TRBV2; J: TRBJ2-3; D: TRBD1; size: .; DNA: TGTGCCAGCGCTGAACAGGGGGATACGCAGTATTTT; CDR3: CASAEQGDTQYF
V: TRBV5-8; J: TRBJ2-1; D: TRBD2; size: .; DNA: TGTGCCAGCAGCCCTGGACCGCGGGGGGTTGCCTACAATGAGCAGTTCTTC; CDR3: CASSPGPRGVAYNEQFF
V: TRBV6-5; J: TRBJ2-7; D: TRBD2; size: .; DNA: TGTGCCAGCAGTTCCCCTAGCGGGAGGGCCTCCTACGAGCAGTACTTC; CDR3: CASSSPSGRASYEQYF
V: TRBV19; J: TRBJ2-7; D: TRBD1; size: .; DNA: TGTGCCAGTAGGGGACTTATGGGACAGGGATCCTACGAGCAGTACTTC; CDR3: CASRGLMGQGSYEQYF
V: TRBV5-1; J: TRBJ2-1; D: .; size: .; DNA: TGCGCCAGCAGCTTGGTAGGGGGCTCCTACAATGAGCAGTTCTTC; CDR3: CASSLVGGSYNEQFF
V: TRBV7-2; J: TRBJ2-2; D: TRBD2; size: .; DNA: TGTGCCAGCAGCTTAGGACTAGCGGGGTCAACCGGGGAGCTGTTTTTT; CDR3: CASSLGLAGSTGELFF